The clone carrying this T cell receptor beta chain was counted a few times. No antigen is known for it. Using immunoSEQ multiplex PCR, the repertoire was profiled, and TCRdb retains in-frame clones only, with some absent. Of about 15,000 clones in the sample, around 87% were seen once. This sample was taken from a study of T cells in localized non-small cell lung cancer. Whole-study results and caveats: Adjacent uninvolved lung tissue had the highest T cell clonality, exceeding tumor. Adjacent lung was found to contain a median approximately 60 of the top 100 tumor clones. Increased T cell density in blood showed an association with longer overall survival.

The CDR3 runs to 14 residues. V was cut by 2 bases and J by 5 bases, with 13 bases left in between. The germline CDR1 and CDR2 sequences are SNHLY and FYNNEI. V gene TRBV2 combines with J gene TRBJ2-7; D not resolved. The receptor was derived from a male donor older than 55 with stage II lung adenocarcinoma. Sequenced here: peripheral blood mononuclear cells, sampled before any cancer treatment. The CDR3 sequence is CASSERRNEDEQYF. The DNA of the CDR3 is TGTGCCAGCAGTGAACGCAGGAATGAGGACGAGCAGTACTTC.